Following are 29 T cell receptor beta chains from one sample sequenced in a study of T-cell reconstitution after alpha-beta-depleted transplantation in children. During its preparation, the TCRbeta library received unique molecular identifiers. TCRdb used MiXCR to reprocess the PCR reads, holding one entry per CDR3 protein. The sample holds more than 400,000 distinct CDR3 sequences; 43% are singletons and the top ten take roughly 27%. The starting material was PBMCs, obtained before TCRalphabeta/CD19-depleted stem cell transplant. Source of these receptors: a girl aged 2 to 10 with aplastic anemia, due to receive a stem cell transplant.

This clonotype turned up a few times. The gene calls are TRBV12-3 or TRBV12-4 and TRBJ2-7; D gene unclear. Between the trimmed V and J ends, which lost 3 bases and 2 bases, there was a span of 5 bases. The CDR3 consists of 12 residues. CDR3 sequence (DNA): TGTGCCAGCAGTTTTACCCCCTACGAGCAGTACTTC. Translated: CASSFTPYEQYF.

This clonotype was counted at least ten times. J is TRBJ2-7 and V is TRBV5-1, with D perhaps given as TRBD1 or TRBD2 (5 bases each). Germline V gene sequence: CDR1 SGHRS, CDR2 YFSETQ. The CDR3 consists of 14 residues. V was shortened by 2 bases and J by 3 bases, with 12 bases between the two germline ends. CDR3 in amino acids: CASSFQSGGYEQYF. CDR3 coding DNA: TGCGCCAGCAGCTTTCAATCTGGGGGCTACGAGCAGTACTTC.

J is TRBJ2-2 and V is TRBV3-1; TRBD2 agrees at 13 bases. Germline loops: CDR1 LGHDT, CDR2 YNNKEL (reference sequence). V was pared by 2 bases and J by 6 bases, with 3 bases of the junction left unmatched. The CDR3 is made up of 16 amino acids. The DNA of the CDR3 is TGTGCCAGCAGCCAACCACTAGCGGGAGGGCCCGGGGAGCTGTTTTTT. Its translation is CASSQPLAGGPGELFF. Supplemented by reference TRBV3-1 and TRBJ2-2, the full variable domain reads DTAVSQTPKYLVTQMGNDKSIKCEQNLGHDTMYWYKQDSKKFLKIMFSYNNKELIINETVPNRFSPKSPDKAHLNLHINSLELGDSAVYFCASSQPLAGGPGELFFGEGSRLTVL.

This clonotype was observed a handful of times. The chain carries TRBV20-1 and TRBJ2-7; tentatively, D is TRBD1 or TRBD2 (6 bases each). Germline-derived CDR1 and CDR2 are DFQATT and SNEGSKA (reference sequence). This CDR3 spans 15 amino acids. Trimming pared 0 bases from V and 5 bases from J, leaving 17 bases between. This CDR3 reads CSARDWGRGTHEQYF. As DNA, the CDR3 is TGCAGTGCTAGAGATTGGGGGCGGGGAACCCACGAGCAGTACTTC.

V and J are TRBV20-1 and TRBJ2-7; 8 bases fit TRBD2. The CDR3 runs 15 residues. The J segment lost 2 bases and the V segment lost 4 bases, leaving 10 bases of the junction unmatched. Germline-derived CDR1 and CDR2 are DFQATT and SNEGSKA (reference sequence). The CDR3 sequence: CSAKLAGRPTYEQYF. The CDR3 DNA reads as TGCAGTGCTAAATTAGCGGGAAGACCAACCTACGAGCAGTACTTC.

The chain joins TRBV2 to TRBJ2-3; 8 positions match TRBD2. Germline CDR1 SNHLY, CDR2 FYNNEI. V was clipped by 8 bases and J by 4 bases; unmatched bases: 14. This CDR3 spans 16 amino acids. In DNA, the CDR3 is TGTGCCAGCGGGTGGATAGCGGGAAGTAGGGCAGATACGCAGTATTTT. It is translated as CASGWIAGSRADTQYF.

This clonotype came up many times. The chain links TRBV9 to TRBJ2-7; TRBD2 matches 10 bases. The CDR3 runs to 14 residues. The V gene end was trimmed by 2 bases and the J gene end by 7 bases; junction bases not matched to a gene: 6. CDR1 and CDR2 from the germline V gene are SGDLS and YYNGEE. The CDR3 coding sequence is TGTGCCAGCAGCGTGGGGGGACTAGCGTTTGAGCAGTACTTC. This codes for CASSVGGLAFEQYF.

The chain recombines TRBV27 with TRBJ2-5, with TRBD1 matching 7 bases. The CDR3 length is 16 residues. CDR1 MNHEY and CDR2 SMNVEV come from the germline V gene (reference sequence). The V and J ends lost 5 bases and 4 bases, in that order; junction bases with no gene match: 13. CDR3 loop: CASSAGTAIMGETQYF. The CDR3 nucleotides are TGTGCCAGCAGTGCCGGGACAGCCATCATGGGAGAGACCCAGTACTTC.

The chain links TRBV27 to TRBJ2-1; 10 positions agree with TRBD1. Trimming at V came to 0 bases and at J to 4 bases, leaving 9 bases not matched to a gene. The CDR3 extends over 18 amino acids. In germline, CDR1 is MNHEY, CDR2 SMNVEV (reference sequence). CDR3 loop: CASSLSSMTGGRYNEQFF. In nucleotides, the CDR3 is TGTGCCAGCAGTTTATCGTCCATGACAGGGGGCAGGTACAATGAGCAGTTCTTC.

This clonotype appeared many times. The chain is built from TRBV12-3 or TRBV12-4 and TRBJ2-7; D may be TRBD2 (6 bases). V lost 0 bases, J lost 3 bases, and 9 bases lay in between. The CDR3 has 14 residues. CDR3 bases: TGTGCCAGCAGTTTAGCAGGCGGGGACTACGAGCAGTACTTC. This codes for CASSLAGGDYEQYF.

This clonotype was seen ten or more times. This chain links TRBV29-1 with TRBJ1-1; D unresolved. The CDR3 runs 11 residues. The ends were cut back, 8 bases at V and 5 bases at J, with 12 bases in the middle. In germline, CDR1 is SQVTM, CDR2 ANQGSEA. The CDR3 DNA reads as TGCAGCTTCCGGCAAGGGACTGAAGCTTTCTTT. Its translation: CSFRQGTEAFF.

This clonotype was seen a handful of times. The chain's CDR3 is CASSHSGQKLLGTEAFF. In DNA, the CDR3 is TGTGCCAGCAGCCATTCTGGACAGAAGCTTTTAGGCACTGAAGCTTTCTTT. This sequence joins TRBV12-3 or TRBV12-4 and TRBJ1-1, with a possible D match to TRBD1 (6 bases). The germline V and J ends were trimmed by 6 bases and 4 bases, with 24 bases remaining between them. This CDR3 is 17 amino acids long.

The chain employs TRBV28 and TRBJ1-1; D gene uncertain. Deletions cut 3 bases from V and 1 base from J, with 12 bases between. The CDR3 contains 15 residues. CDR1 and CDR2 from the germline V gene are MDHEN and SYDVKM. The CDR3 DNA is TGTGCCAGCAGTTTTCCCCAGTGGCGGAACACTGAAGCTTTCTTT. It encodes CASSFPQWRNTEAFF.

This chain connects TRBV6-1 to TRBJ2-7; D is ambiguous. CDR3 size: 15 residues. In germline, CDR1 is MNHNS, CDR2 SASEGT. V lost 5 bases and J 5 bases, leaving 19 bases between the germline ends. The CDR3 sequence: CASSPRRPREHEQYF. DNA for the CDR3: TGTGCCAGCAGTCCCCGAAGGCCCAGAGAGCACGAGCAGTACTTC.

This clonotype has ten or more counts. The rearrangement joins TRBV10-3 to TRBJ1-3, with 7 nucleotides matching TRBD1. Trimming at V came to 7 bases and at J to 0 bases, leaving 0 bases not matched to a gene. The CDR3 is made up of 13 amino acids. CDR1 and CDR2 from the germline V gene are ENHRY and SYGVKD. CDR3 DNA sequence: TGTGCCATCACAGGGGGCTCTGGAAACACCATATATTTT. This codes for CAITGGSGNTIYF.

The chain links TRBV30 to TRBJ1-2, with a possible D match to TRBD1 (5 bases). The CDR3 spans 18 residues. V was clipped by 4 bases and J by 1 base, with 25 bases between them. Germline V gives CDR1 GTSNPN, CDR2 SVGIG (reference sequence). This CDR3 is CAWTKLASIQAINYGYTF. As DNA, the CDR3 is TGTGCCTGGACCAAACTAGCCTCCATACAGGCTATTAACTATGGCTACACCTTC.

This clonotype has more than one count but fewer than ten. This chain uses TRBV28 with TRBJ1-6; TRBD1 matches at 11 bases. CDR1 and CDR2 (germline): MDHEN, SYDVKM. This CDR3 spans 15 amino acids. The trim removed 5 bases at V and 9 bases at J, leaving 6 bases unmatched. The CDR3 region is CASSGGQGVSSPLHF. For the CDR3, the DNA is TGTGCCAGCAGTGGGGGACAGGGGGTGAGTTCACCCCTCCACTTT.

V and J are TRBV6-7 and TRBJ2-3; D remains unclear. TRBV6-7 is flagged as an ORF with uncertain function. CDR3 size: 12 residues. Trimming cost V 6 bases and J 9 bases, with 13 bases left between them. The CDR3, as DNA: TGTGCCAGCAGCAAGGTAGGGCCCACGCAGTATTTT. Encoded protein: CASSKVGPTQYF.

A few counts support this clonotype. The chain joins TRBV15 to TRBJ2-1; 8 nucleotides line up with TRBD2. CDR3 length: 17 amino acids. After removal of 5 bases from V and 0 bases from J, the junction contained 9 bases not matched to a gene. The germline CDR1 and CDR2 sequences are LNHNV and YYDKDF (reference sequence). CDR3 loop: CATSRTSGPSSYNEQFF. DNA for the CDR3: TGTGCCACCAGCCGAACTAGCGGTCCTAGCTCCTACAATGAGCAGTTCTTC.

In its sample, this clonotype was seen a few times. This chain links TRBV20-1 with TRBJ2-5; TRBD2 matches at 8 bases. The CDR3 is 15 residues long. Germline V CDR1 and CDR2: DFQATT, SNEGSKA (reference sequence). Trimming took 6 bases from V and 7 from J; bases not matched to a gene: 16. The CDR3 coding sequence is TGCAGTGCCCTGATAACCGGGACACGGGAGGGGACCCAGTACTTC. Translating it yields CSALITGTREGTQYF.

Concerning this clonotype itself: One end of the junction fails to match germline, which may point to a read error. V and J are TRBV20-1 and TRBJ2-3; TRBD2 aligns across 8 bases. CDR1 and CDR2 from the germline V gene are DFQATT and SNEGSKA (reference sequence). This CDR3 region has 12 residues. DNA for the CDR3: TGCAGTGCTAGAGATCGGGAGGGTACGCAGTGTTTT. The encoded protein is CSARDREGTQCF.

The V gene is TRBV18, the J gene TRBJ2-3; TRBD2 matches 12 bases. The length of the CDR3 is 17 residues. J lost 5 bases, V lost 2 bases, and 8 bases had no gene match. Germline lookup yields CDR1 KGHSH and CDR2 LQKENI. CDR3 protein: CASSPGLAGGPEDTQYF. The CDR3 nucleotides read TGTGCCAGCTCACCAGGGCTAGCGGGAGGGCCCGAAGATACGCAGTATTTT.

In this sample, this clonotype turned up many times. CDR3 loop: CASSLAVASGSASYNEQFF. The CDR3 region has the DNA TGCGCCAGCAGCTTGGCCGTCGCTAGCGGGAGTGCCTCCTACAATGAGCAGTTCTTC. The V and J genes are TRBV5-1 and TRBJ2-1; 10 bases match TRBD2. Germline CDR1 SGHRS, CDR2 YFSETQ. The CDR3 runs to 19 residues. V lost 0 bases and J lost 0; bases outside the gene matches: 9.

The chain links TRBV6-1 to TRBJ2-7, with TRBD2 matching 9 bases. J was trimmed by 2 bases and V by 2 bases; bases with no gene match: 19. The germline gives CDR1 MNHNS, CDR2 SASEGT. The CDR3 sequence is 20 residues long. The CDR3 region is CASSERGGGQAGGKPYEQYF. CDR3 bases: TGTGCCAGCAGTGAACGCGGTGGAGGGCAAGCGGGAGGAAAACCCTACGAGCAGTACTTC.

This clonotype was detected a few times. CDR3 region: CASSLEGQNYNEQFF. CDR3 nucleotide sequence: TGTGCCAGCAGCTTAGAGGGACAGAACTACAATGAGCAGTTCTTC. J is TRBJ2-1 and V is TRBV7-2; 7 bases fit TRBD1. This CDR3 comprises 15 residues. The junction had 3 bases not matched to a gene; V was cut back by 1 base and J by 3 bases. Germline loops: CDR1 SGHTA, CDR2 FQGNSA. Supplemented by reference TRBV7-2 and TRBJ2-1, the full variable domain reads GAGVSQSPSNKVTEKGKDVELRCDPISGHTALYWYRQSLGQGLEFLIYFQGNSAPDKSGLPSDRFSAERTGGSVSTLTIQRTQQEDSAVYLCASSLEGQNYNEQFFGPGTRLTVL.

This clonotype was found many times. This rearrangement joins TRBV18 to TRBJ2-5, with a tentative D call TRBD2 (6 bases). The V gene lost 3 bases and the J gene lost 5 bases, with 13 bases spanning the gap. Germline-derived CDR1 and CDR2 are KGHSH and LQKENI. There are 14 residues in the CDR3. CDR3 sequence: CASSPGSSRETQYF. The CDR3, as DNA: TGTGCCAGCTCACCCGGGAGTAGCCGGGAGACCCAGTACTTC. Based on the CDR3 plus reference TRBV18 and TRBJ2-5, the full variable domain is NAGVMQNPRHLVRRRGQEARLRCSPMKGHSHVYWYRQLPEEGLKFMVYLQKENIIDESGMPKERFSAEFPKEGPSILRIQQVVRGDSAAYFCASSPGSSRETQYFGPGTRLLVL.

This clonotype appeared many times. The V call is TRBV6-5, the J call TRBJ2-1; 9 bases align to TRBD2. The CDR3 length is 15 residues. The V segment lost 5 bases and the J segment 6 bases; nucleotides outside the gene matches: 8. The germline V gene has CDR1 MNHEY and CDR2 SVGAGI. CDR3 region: CASSTIAGAINEQFF. The CDR3 nucleotides are TGTGCCAGCAGTACGATAGCGGGAGCCATCAATGAGCAGTTCTTC.

The chain is built from TRBV6-2 or TRBV6-3 and TRBJ2-3; 8 bases are shared with TRBD2. Per the germline V gene, CDR1 is MNHEY and CDR2 is SVGEGT. The trim removed 7 bases at V and 0 bases at J, leaving 3 bases unmatched. CDR3 length equals 14 residues. Written as DNA, the CDR3 is TGTGCCAGCACGGCTAGCGGGAGCACAGATACGCAGTATTTT. Translated: CASTASGSTDTQYF.

This clonotype showed up just a few times. The chain links TRBV20-1 to TRBJ2-3, with 7 positions matching TRBD2. The trim removed 0 bases at V and 1 base at J, leaving 7 bases unmatched. The CDR3 covers 16 residues. Germline assignment: CDR1 DFQATT and CDR2 SNEGSKA (reference sequence). CDR3: CSARDGREARTDTQYF. Here the CDR3 DNA reads TGCAGTGCTAGAGATGGGAGGGAGGCCCGCACAGATACGCAGTATTTT.